These 27 T cell receptor beta chains were all obtained from the same sample, sequenced in a study of OX40 agonist ivuxolimab in advanced cancers. Profiled with immunoSEQ multiplex PCR; TCRdb holds only in-frame clones, not every one. The data show 80,000 to 95,000 clones, approximately 90% seen once. Sequences were derived from CD4+ or CD8+ T cells sorted from blood, sampled in a trial of the OX40 agonist ivuxolimab. The receptors stem from an adult with an advanced solid tumor such as melanoma, head and neck, liver or kidney cancer.

The rearrangement links TRBV27 to TRBJ1-3; D gene unclear. The germline V gene has CDR1 MNHEY and CDR2 SMNVEV (reference sequence). Between the trimmed V and J ends, which lost 1 base and 1 base, there was a span of 8 bases. The CDR3 is 15 amino acids. The CDR3 nucleotides are TGTGCCAGCAGTTTATTCTCCGGGTCTGGAAACACCATATATTTT. Translating it yields CASSLFSGSGNTIYF.

The chain recombines TRBV5-1 with TRBJ2-7, with 12 bases aligning to TRBD1. Germline CDR1 reads SGHRS; CDR2 reads YFSETQ. Losses at the gene ends were 4 bases for V and 4 bases for J; bases not matched to a gene: 6. CDR3 size: 15 residues. Here the CDR3 reads CASSDGTGGNYEQYF. The CDR3 DNA reads as TGCGCCAGCAGCGACGGGACAGGGGGCAATTACGAGCAGTACTTC.

The rearrangement links TRBV10-3 to TRBJ1-1, with D possibly being TRBD1 (5 bases). V lost 4 bases, J lost 0 bases, and 9 bases lay in between. The germline gives CDR1 ENHRY, CDR2 SYGVKD. The CDR3 consists of 14 residues. The CDR3 sequence: CAISGSGMNTEAFF. CDR3 nucleotide sequence: TGTGCCATCAGTGGGTCAGGGATGAACACTGAAGCTTTCTTT.

This chain uses TRBV5-4 with TRBJ2-5; 10 bases match TRBD1. V was clipped by 6 bases and J by 5 bases; unmatched bases: 10. The CDR3 is 15 amino acids. Germline loops: CDR1 SGHNT, CDR2 YYREEE (reference sequence). CDR3 loop: CASTHSTGGRETQYF. CDR3 coding DNA: TGTGCCAGCACCCACTCGACAGGGGGCCGGGAGACCCAGTACTTC. The variable domain in full, completed from reference TRBV5-4 and TRBJ2-5, reads ETGVTQSPTHLIKTRGQQVTLRCSSQSGHNTVSWYQQALGQGPQFIFQYYREEENGRGNFPPRFSGLQFPNYSSELNVNALELDDSALYLCASTHSTGGRETQYFGPGTRLLVL.

The rearrangement uses TRBV19 and TRBJ1-2; D call uncertain. The V gene lost 7 bases and the J gene lost 3 bases, with 18 bases spanning the gap. The CDR3 consists of 15 residues. Germline V CDR1 and CDR2: LNHDA, SQIVND (reference sequence). For the CDR3, the DNA is TGTGCCAGTACCCCCCGGGCGAGGGCTGACTATGGCTACACCTTC. It codes for CASTPRARADYGYTF.

This chain uses TRBV25-1 with TRBJ2-3; tentatively, D is TRBD1 or TRBD2 (5 bases each). Trimming cost V 4 bases and J 2 bases, with 16 bases left between them. Germline values: CDR1 MGHDK, CDR2 SYGVNS. The CDR3 loop spans 16 amino acids. The CDR3 spells CASSGPGPSITDTQYF. Here the CDR3 DNA reads TGTGCCAGCAGTGGCCCGGGACCGAGCATCACAGATACGCAGTATTTT. Filled out from reference TRBV25-1 and TRBJ2-3, the complete variable domain reads EADIYQTPRYLVIGTGKKITLECSQTMGHDKMYWYQQDPGMELHLIHYSYGVNSTEKGDLSSESTVSRIRTEHFPLTLESARPSHTSQYLCASSGPGPSITDTQYFGPGTRLTVL.

The chain couples TRBV30 to TRBJ2-3; D is ambiguous. This CDR3 has 11 amino acids. Deletions cut 4 bases from V and 2 bases from J, with 4 bases between. Per germline, CDR1 GTSNPN and CDR2 SVGIG (reference sequence). The CDR3, as DNA: TGTGCCTGGACCCTCACAGATACGCAGTATTTT. Protein sequence: CAWTLTDTQYF. Filled out from reference TRBV30 and TRBJ2-3, the complete variable domain reads SQTIHQWPATLVQPVGSPLSLECTVEGTSNPNLYWYRQAAGRGLQLLFYSVGIGQISSEVPQNLSASRPQDRQFILSSKKLLLSDSGFYLCAWTLTDTQYFGPGTRLTVL.

The chain links TRBV27 to TRBJ2-7, with D possibly matching TRBD1 (6 bases). The CDR3 is made up of 14 amino acids. Germline values: CDR1 MNHEY, CDR2 SMNVEV (reference sequence). The germline V and J ends were trimmed by 3 bases and 5 bases, with 14 bases remaining between them. The CDR3 sequence: CASSFRWGRDEQYF. Here the CDR3 DNA reads TGTGCCAGCAGTTTTCGATGGGGGCGGGACGAGCAGTACTTC.

The chain joins TRBV29-1 to TRBJ2-3, with TRBD2 matching over 12 bases. V shed 5 bases, J shed 2 bases, and the junction held 5 bases outside the gene matches. The CDR3 has 15 amino acids. Per the germline V gene, CDR1 is SQVTM and CDR2 is ANQGSEA. The CDR3 nucleotides read TGCAGCGTTTCTAGACTAGCGGGAGACACAGATACGCAGTATTTT. Translating gives CSVSRLAGDTDTQYF.

The chain's CDR3 is CASSFSGREETQYF. In nucleotides, the CDR3 is TGCGCCAGCAGCTTTAGCGGGAGGGAGGAGACCCAGTACTTC. The chain recombines TRBV5-1 with TRBJ2-5, with TRBD2 identical over 11 bases. This CDR3 region has 14 residues. In germline, CDR1 is SGHRS, CDR2 YFSETQ. Losses at the gene ends were 2 bases for V and 5 bases for J; bases not matched to a gene: 2.

The V and J genes are TRBV18 and TRBJ1-3; D is ambiguous. The germline V gene has CDR1 KGHSH and CDR2 LQKENI. V gave up 2 bases and J gave up 1 base, with 9 bases separating them. The CDR3 sequence is 15 residues long. The CDR3 sequence: CASSPTGISGNTIYF. CDR3 coding DNA: TGTGCCAGCTCACCAACGGGGATTTCTGGAAACACCATATATTTT.

The chain recombines TRBV6-5 with TRBJ2-5, with 8 bases that match TRBD1. The J segment lost 3 bases and the V segment lost 4 bases, leaving 7 bases of the junction unmatched. Germline values: CDR1 MNHEY, CDR2 SVGAGI. The CDR3 is 15 amino acids. CDR3 amino acids: CASSSYRGVEETQYF. The CDR3 bases are TGTGCCAGCAGTTCTTACAGGGGGGTAGAAGAGACCCAGTACTTC.

For this clone: Distinct nucleotide sequences in the sample also encode this CDR3. The genes are TRBV5-6 and TRBJ1-1; no clear D gene. The V and J ends lost 2 bases and 3 bases respectively, with 8 bases between them. The CDR3 runs 13 residues. Germline V lookup: CDR1 SGHDT, CDR2 YYEEEE. CDR3 region: CASSLERDTEAFF. In DNA form, the CDR3 reads TGTGCCAGCAGCTTAGAGAGGGACACTGAAGCTTTCTTT.

V usage is TRBV9 and J usage is TRBJ1-1; the match to TRBD1 covers 8 bases. The CDR3 has 15 residues. Germline V gives CDR1 SGDLS, CDR2 YYNGEE. Trimming took 2 bases from V and 0 from J; bases not matched to a gene: 3. CDR3 in amino acids: CASSVTGQVNTEAFF. The CDR3, as DNA: TGTGCCAGCAGCGTGACGGGACAGGTGAACACTGAAGCTTTCTTT.

As to this clone: The junction differs from germline at one of its ends, possibly a read error. Other DNA sequences within the sample encode an identical CDR3. The V gene is TRBV29-1, the J gene TRBJ2-3, with 9 bases matching TRBD2. CDR1 is SQVTM, CDR2 ANQGSEA, per germline. The CDR3 loop spans 15 amino acids. CDR3 nucleotides: TGCAGTGTTGCACGGACTAGCGCGAGCACAGATACGCAGTATTTT. Translation gives CSVARTSASTDTQYF.

The genes are TRBV7-9 and TRBJ2-3, with TRBD1 matching over 8 bases. This CDR3 comprises 16 residues. In germline, CDR1 is SEHNR, CDR2 FQNEAQ (reference sequence). The ends lost 0 bases at V and 3 bases at J; junction bases unmatched: 5. The CDR3 sequence is CASSLAAGTGTDTQYF. CDR3 bases: TGTGCCAGCAGCTTAGCGGCGGGGACAGGAACAGATACGCAGTATTTT. The variable domain in full, completed from reference TRBV7-9 and TRBJ2-3, reads DTGVSQNPRHKITKRGQNVTFRCDPISEHNRLYWYRQTLGQGPEFLTYFQNEAQLEKSRLLSDRFSAERPKGSFSTLEIQRTEQGDSAMYLCASSLAAGTGTDTQYFGPGTRLTVL.

The chain couples TRBV5-4 to TRBJ2-5; 11 nucleotides line up with TRBD2. The germline V gene has CDR1 SGHNT and CDR2 YYREEE (reference sequence). The CDR3 has 16 amino acids. The V segment lost 2 bases and the J segment 1 base; nucleotides outside the gene matches: 4. The CDR3 DNA sequence: TGTGCCAGCAGCTTCTCGGGACTAGCGGCCCAAGAGACCCAGTACTTC. It specifies CASSFSGLAAQETQYF.

This sequence joins TRBV11-3 and TRBJ1-6; D is unclear. The germline V and J ends were trimmed by 5 bases and 5 bases, with 7 bases remaining between them. The CDR3 covers 13 residues. Looked up from germline, CDR1 is SGHNT and CDR2 is YENEEA. The CDR3 sequence is CASSPLNNSPLHF. The CDR3 coding sequence is TGTGCCAGCAGCCCTTTAAATAATTCACCCCTCCACTTT.

This chain uses TRBV19 with TRBJ1-1, with a tentative D call TRBD1 (6 bases). V dropped 5 bases and J dropped 0 bases, with 10 bases sitting between them. In germline, CDR1 is LNHDA, CDR2 SQIVND (reference sequence). This CDR3 is built from 14 residues. DNA for the CDR3: TGTGCCAGTAGTGCTGGACAGATGAACACTGAAGCTTTCTTT. It yields the protein CASSAGQMNTEAFF.

CDR3 nucleotide sequence: TGTGCCAGCAGTTTAGCAGGGGCGAGCTCCTACGAGCAGTACTTC. It codes for CASSLAGASSYEQYF. The V and J genes are TRBV28 and TRBJ2-7, with D tentatively TRBD1 (6 bases). Trimming took off 2 bases at V and 0 bases at J, with 11 bases between the two ends. This CDR3 has 15 amino acids. Germline CDR1 is MDHEN and CDR2 is SYDVKM.

The chain recombines TRBV13 with TRBJ1-4; D perhaps matches TRBD1 (5 bases). This CDR3 has 15 residues. Trimming removed 1 base from V and 6 bases from J, with 12 bases in between. Germline assignment: CDR1 PRHDT and CDR2 FYEKMQ (reference sequence). The CDR3 reads CASSLVNLGDEKLFF. CDR3 nucleotide sequence: TGTGCCAGCAGCTTAGTGAACCTGGGGGATGAAAAACTGTTTTTT.

The chain links TRBV30 to TRBJ1-6, with no clear D. CDR3 size: 15 residues. With 0 bases removed from V and 7 bases from J, the gap between germline ends came to 13 bases. Germline CDR1 and CDR2: GTSNPN and SVGIG (reference sequence). DNA for the CDR3: TGTGCCTGGAGTGTTGAGGCAGCCGGCAATTCACCCCTCCACTTT. It yields the protein CAWSVEAAGNSPLHF.

The rearrangement uses TRBV7-9 and TRBJ2-2; no definite D call. Germline CDR1 SEHNR, CDR2 FQNEAQ (reference sequence). The CDR3 has 14 amino acids. The V gene lost 5 bases and the J gene lost 4 bases, with 11 bases spanning the gap. CDR3 coding DNA: TGTGCCAGCAGCCCGGACGGAGCCACCGGGGAGCTGTTTTTT. Translated, it gives CASSPDGATGELFF.

This chain connects TRBV23-1 to TRBJ1-2, with D possibly being TRBD1 (5 bases). TRBV23-1 is known as an ORF, though its function is uncertain. The CDR3 length is 14 residues. V gave up 7 bases and J gave up 4 bases, with 16 bases separating them. The CDR3 DNA reads TGCGCCAGCACCCAACTTGTGGGGGTCTATGGCTACACCTTC. The encoded protein is CASTQLVGVYGYTF.

J is TRBJ1-1 and V is TRBV5-4, with 9 bases fitting TRBD1. V trimming: 4 bases; J trimming: 4 bases; junction bases outside the gene matches: 8. The CDR3 totals 15 residues. Germline V CDR1 and CDR2: SGHNT, YYREEE (reference sequence). In DNA form, the CDR3 reads TGTGCCAGCAGCCAAACACAGGGGGCGAGCACTGAAGCTTTCTTT. This gives the protein CASSQTQGASTEAFF.

The chain links TRBV7-2 to TRBJ1-2; D gene ambiguous. Germline V gene sequence: CDR1 SGHTA, CDR2 FQGNSA. This CDR3 region has 15 residues. Deletions cut 5 bases from V and 4 bases from J, with 17 bases between. The CDR3 reads CASSPENGAGYGYTF. For the CDR3, the DNA is TGTGCCAGCAGCCCAGAGAATGGCGCCGGCTATGGCTACACCTTC.

The CDR3 loop reads CSVDGGGYEQYF. The CDR3 DNA reads TGCAGCGTTGACGGGGGTGGCTACGAGCAGTACTTC. The chain couples TRBV29-1 to TRBJ2-7, with D possibly TRBD2 on 6 matching bases. The V gene lost 3 bases and the J gene lost 3 bases, with 9 bases spanning the gap. Germline values: CDR1 SQVTM, CDR2 ANQGSEA. The CDR3 contains 12 residues.